Included here is one T cell receptor beta chain sequence, with context. At least ten counts were recorded for this clonotype. Its binding antigen is unknown. Base qualities are not recorded, but no much larger clone differs from it by a single base. Libraries were made using 5' RACE. Sequenced on a NextSeq 500. In the TCR library protocol, a unique molecular identifier was attached to each TCR cDNA molecule so that PCR and sequencing errors could be corrected. Turning to the authors' computational methods: TCR identification, UMI-based error correction and CDR3 extraction were performed with Decombinator tools. TCRs above a frequency of 2 per 1,000, corresponding to the top 1% of the tumor frequency distribution, were defined as expanded. Expanded tumor TCRs were classed as regional if statistically deemed absent (corrected P<0.05) from at least one tumor region, otherwise ubiquitous. Renyi diversity was calculated using the R vegan package after each repertoire was subsampled 100 times to 5,000 TCRs. CDR3 similarity networks were constructed using string-kernel similarity of amino acid triplets, with links drawn between CDR3s whose pairwise similarity was above 0.82. The public reads were run again by TCRdb, first through fastp at Q25 and then through MiXCR, and only productive beta chains were kept. A single entry per CDR3 protein holds the most common genes and DNA from its merged rows. The authors' filters were not applied to this entry. The sample includes 25,000 to 30,000 distinct CDR3 sequences, with around 6.9% observed a single time. Approximately 23% of the sample rests with the top ten.

The data stem from a study of spatial heterogeneity in lung cancer (dated by TCRdb to the late 2010s). A note on the overall study: Beta-chain transcripts were consistently detected in greater numbers than alpha-chain transcripts, which likely reflected higher beta-chain transcript abundance. Both alpha and beta chains were TCR-sequenced in samples taken at surgery, namely 220 tumor regions, around 64 matched nontumor lung samples and over 55 PBMC samples. In the raw uncorrected reads, each unique combination of TCR and UMI appeared more than ten times on average. In non-small cell lung cancer, the study quantitatively compared TCR alpha and beta repertoires across several tumor regions, matched nontumor lung, and blood. The study linked features of the TCR repertoire to counts of nonsynonymous mutations, which were determined by whole-exome sequencing of tumor tissue. In tumor regions, TCR transcript counts showed a strong correlation with a T cell transcriptional module score derived from matched bulk RNA-seq.

The sample's time point label, decoded: sample taken at primary tumor resection. Samples were obtained from about 69 patients with early-stage, untreated non-small cell lung cancer from the lung TRACERx cohort. Whole RNA extracted from tumor and nontumor lung tissue, or from cryopreserved PBMC samples, was used for TCR sequencing without cell sorting. Only patients with enough RNA available from two or more tumor regions were chosen for TCR sequencing. A lung pathologist reviewed the tumor and adjacent nontumor lung specimens before the specimens were selected. Paper-wide results and their limitations: Counts of ubiquitous and regional expanded TCRs correlated with counts of ubiquitous and regional nonsynonymous mutations, respectively. Confirming at a functional level the hypothesis that regional TCRs recognize regional mutations was considered to require additional single-cell paired TCR alpha and beta sequencing. A correlation was observed between the number of expanded intratumoral alpha and beta TCRs and the tumor nonsynonymous mutation count. TCR-seq coverage of tumor T cells was estimated to be only around 7% for alpha chains and approximately 12% for beta chains.

The sample was lung tumor tissue, taken at surgery. The clonotype was recovered from a male donor with early-stage non-small cell lung cancer.

CDR3 sequence: CASRGGEGEQFF. The bases are TGCGCCAGCAGAGGGGGGGAAGGTGAGCAGTTCTTC. Rearrangement joined TRBV5-1 to TRBJ2-1; perhaps TRBD2 is the D gene, with 7 bases matching. According to the germline V gene, CDR1 reads SGHRS and CDR2 reads YFSETQ. At the junction V is shortened by 5 bases and J by 9 bases, with 12 bases in between. The CDR3 goes from the cysteine to the phenylalanine over 12 residues. The DNA shown is the 36-base CDR3, in frame from base 1.